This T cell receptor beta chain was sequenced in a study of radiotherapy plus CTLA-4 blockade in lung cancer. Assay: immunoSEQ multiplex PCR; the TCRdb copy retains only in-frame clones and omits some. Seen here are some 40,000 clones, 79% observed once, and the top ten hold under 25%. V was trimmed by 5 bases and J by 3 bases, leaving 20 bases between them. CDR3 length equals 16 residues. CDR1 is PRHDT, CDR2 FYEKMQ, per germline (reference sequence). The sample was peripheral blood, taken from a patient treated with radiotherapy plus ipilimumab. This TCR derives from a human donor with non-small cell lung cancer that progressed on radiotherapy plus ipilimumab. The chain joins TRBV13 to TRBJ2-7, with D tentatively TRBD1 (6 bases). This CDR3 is CASSPPAGVGDYEQYF. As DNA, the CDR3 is TGTGCCAGCAGCCCCCCCGCAGGGGTCGGGGACTACGAGCAGTACTTC.